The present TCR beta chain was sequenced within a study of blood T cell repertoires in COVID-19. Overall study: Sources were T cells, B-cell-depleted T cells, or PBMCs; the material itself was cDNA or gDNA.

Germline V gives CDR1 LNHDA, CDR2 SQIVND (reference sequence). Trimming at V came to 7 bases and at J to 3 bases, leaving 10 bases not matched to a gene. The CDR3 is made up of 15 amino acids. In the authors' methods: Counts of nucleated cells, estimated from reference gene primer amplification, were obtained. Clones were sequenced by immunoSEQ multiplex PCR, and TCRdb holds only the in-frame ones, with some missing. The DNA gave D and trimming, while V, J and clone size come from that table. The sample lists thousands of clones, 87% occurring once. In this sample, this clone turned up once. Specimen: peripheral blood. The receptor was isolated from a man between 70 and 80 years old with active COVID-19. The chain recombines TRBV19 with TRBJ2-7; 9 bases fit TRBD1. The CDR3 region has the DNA TGTGCCAGTACCCCGACAGGGGGTATCCTCTACGAGCAGTACTTC. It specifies CASTPTGGILYEQYF.